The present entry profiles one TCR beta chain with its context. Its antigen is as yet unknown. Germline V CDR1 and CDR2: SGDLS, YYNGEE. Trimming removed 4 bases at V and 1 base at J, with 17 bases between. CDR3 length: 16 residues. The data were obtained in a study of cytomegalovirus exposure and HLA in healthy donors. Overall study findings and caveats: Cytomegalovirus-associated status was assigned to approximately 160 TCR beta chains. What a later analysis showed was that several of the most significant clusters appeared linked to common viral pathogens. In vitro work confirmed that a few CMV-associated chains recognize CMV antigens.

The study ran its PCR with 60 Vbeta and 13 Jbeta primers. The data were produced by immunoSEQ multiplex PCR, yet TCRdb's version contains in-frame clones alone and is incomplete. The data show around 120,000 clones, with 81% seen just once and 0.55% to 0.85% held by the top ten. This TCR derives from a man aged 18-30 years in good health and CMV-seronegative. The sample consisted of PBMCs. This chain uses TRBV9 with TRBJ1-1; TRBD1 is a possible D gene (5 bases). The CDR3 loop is CASSPGGGRANTEAFF. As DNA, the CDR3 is TGTGCCAGCAGCCCCGGGGGGGGTCGGGCGAACACTGAAGCTTTCTTT.